This T cell receptor beta chain is from a study of low-dose radiotherapy and immunotherapy resistance in tumors. Primers used for first-strand cDNA, a TRAV- and TRBV-specific set, covered both alpha and beta chains. TCR amplification used about 18 PCR cycles, a constant-region primer and a V-primer adapter. TCRdb passed the reads through MiXCR, listing each CDR3 protein once. The sample lists 80,000 to 95,000 distinct CDR3 sequences, under 9.5% occurring once. This clonotype was picked up many times. The time point here: before trial treatment. The receptor was isolated from a male donor with prostate cancer. The material was PBMCs, obtained before treatment.

In DNA, the CDR3 is TGTGCCAGCAGCTTAGATCAGGTGGGAGGAACGAACACCGGGGAGCTGTTTTTT. Residues: CASSLDQVGGTNTGELFF. The chain recombines TRBV11-2 with TRBJ2-2; D is possibly TRBD2 (6 bases). V was trimmed by 0 bases and J by 0 bases, leaving 14 bases between them. Germline V CDR1 and CDR2: SGHAT, FQNNGV. The CDR3 is 18 amino acids.